This entry describes one TCR beta chain. The data are from a study of chemoradiotherapy in HPV16-positive cancers. The CDR3 is made up of 16 amino acids. Profiled with immunoSEQ multiplex PCR; TCRdb holds only in-frame clones, not every one. The sample contains roughly 970 clones, 92% of which appear only once. Material: tumor tissue, obtained from a patient who underwent chemoradiotherapy. This chain joins TRBV21-1 and TRBJ1-3; the D segment call TRBD1 is taken from the table without a DNA check. TRBV21-1 is tagged as a pseudogene. This receptor was obtained from a human donor with HPV-associated anogenital cancer. This CDR3 is CASRRQVGSPGNTIYF. CDR3 coding DNA: TGTGCCAGCAGGCGACAGGTAGGATCCCCAGGAAACACCATATATTTT.